The text below deals with one T cell receptor beta chain. The table lists this clone with a count of one. Its antigen target is currently unknown. No per-base quality is available; no much larger clone lies one base away. Per the germline V gene, SGHTA is the CDR1 and FQGNSA is the CDR2. The V and J ends are trimmed by 1 base and 5 bases, leaving 15 bases between them. The CDR3 runs 15 residues from the cysteine to the phenylalanine. Just CDR3 DNA is preserved here, 45 bases in frame from base 1. This sample was taken from a study of shared clonotypes between healthy human individuals (TCRdb year 2020). Regarding the complete study: The cohort comprised two women and three men aged 18 to 49 years. For each donor, CD4 naive and CD4 memory were each run on three plates, CD8 naive on two plates, and CD8 memory on one plate. To estimate repertoire size and how much clonotype sharing occurs between individuals, the study deeply sequenced the blood TCR repertoires of several healthy adults. Each donor's leukapheresis produced roughly between roughly 0.9 and 8.9 billion PBMCs. Different laboratories and diverse techniques were used to prepare libraries and sequence TCR repertoires, to increase sequencing depth and limit assay-specific biases.

The study at large found these results: When a handful of donors were compared, the shared fraction of clonotypes was roughly 4.8% for naive CD4, approximately 3.5% for naive CD8, more than 2% for memory CD4, and less than 0.5% for memory CD8. Even with the large sequencing depth, rarefaction of the sorted-subset datasets indicated that sequencing was incomplete. Sampling was restricted to blood, and TCR repertoires in tissue are likely to differ from TCR repertoires in blood. Compared with non-shared clonotypes, clonotypes shared by all four sorted-subset donors had higher generation probabilities. Pairwise subsampling indicated that sequencing depth was expected to affect the degree of clonotype sharing among donors. The genetic and exposure-history diversity represented was limited by the small number of donors. Naive subsets generally had larger estimated clonotype richness than memory subsets.

Using the deep immunoSEQ assay, multiplex PCR amplified TCR CDR3 regions from genomic DNA. Extracted genomic DNA from each cell subset was spread evenly across all wells of several immunoSEQ 96-well plates, with each plate serving as a replicate. For sorted subsets, about 200 ng genomic DNA, equal to tens of thousands of T cell genomes, was loaded into each replicate PCR. The purified libraries were quantified using a Qubit 3.0 fluorometer, sized with a Bioanalyzer 2100, and then quantified again using the KAPA Library Quantification kit. Every immunoSEQ 96-well plate was sequenced on a dedicated single-read 150-cycle Illumina NextSeq 550 flow cell. The original methods were these. Because only junctional sequences without quality scores were contained in the immunoSEQ output, filtering matching that applied to full-length reads could not be performed. To assign V/J genes and CDR3, sequences were annotated against IMGT germline references using PyIR, a Python wrapper for IgBLAST v1.9. Any read was removed if the V/J assignment was weak (E-value above 1e-6), the CDR3 was missing, or the read contained stop codons, out-of-frame junctions, or ambiguous translated residues. V3J clonotypes were defined as sequences sharing the same inferred V gene, J gene, and CDR3 amino acid sequence. Percentage overlap between repertoires was computed as shared unique clonotypes divided by the size of the smaller repertoire. Three approaches were used to assess repertoire richness: RTK rarefaction, the Chao1 estimator, and Recon v2.1 estimates of unobserved clonotypes. Generation probabilities for all TCRbeta clonotypes obtained by the gDNA method from a few donors were computed using OLGA. As stored in TCRdb, this immuneACCESS dataset retains in-frame rearrangements with V and J assigned. A fraction of the clones does not appear; measured against another copy, unresolved V genes explain less than half of the discrepancy, and the remainder lacks a known reason. V and J calls and clone size are those listed in that table; D and trimming were worked out from the DNA. The sample includes about a million clones, with approximately 70% observed a single time. The biggest ten clones account for over 1.3% of the sample.

Healthy HIV-negative adults with no recently reported acute infections or vaccinations were included as donors. Every donor was a Caucasian adult residing in Nashville, Tennessee, USA. CD4+ T cells were enriched by magnetic negative selection, after which naive cells were positively selected on CD45RA and the negative fraction was taken as the memory subset. Blood was obtained by leukapheresis, after which PBMCs were separated by Ficoll-Histopaque density gradient centrifugation and cryopreserved in liquid nitrogen vapor phase. Analytical flow cytometry was used to check the purity and quantity of every magnetically sorted T cell population. Each sorted fraction had its genomic DNA isolated and then quantified by UV absorbance on a Nanodrop 2000c.

The specimen sequenced was memory CD4+ T cells sorted from blood. The cell subset or site label here, explained by the study, means: CD45RA-negative fraction. This clonotype originated in a man aged 18 to 30 in good health. Recombination joined TRBV7-2 with TRBJ2-7; tentative D gene TRBD2, with 6 bases matching. The sequenced DNA is TGTGCCAGCAGCTTAGGGGGACTGCGCCTAGACGAGCAGTACTTC. Translation gives CASSLGGLRLDEQYF.